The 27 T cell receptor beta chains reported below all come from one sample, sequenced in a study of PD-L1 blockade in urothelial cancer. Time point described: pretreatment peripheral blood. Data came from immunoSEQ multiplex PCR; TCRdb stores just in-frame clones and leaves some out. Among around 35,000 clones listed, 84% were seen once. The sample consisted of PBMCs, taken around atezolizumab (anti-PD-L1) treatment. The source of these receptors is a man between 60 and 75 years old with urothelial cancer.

CDR3 bases: TGTGCCAGCAGTTTATACAGGGGTAGGAATGAAAAACTGTTTTTT. This sequence encodes CASSLYRGRNEKLFF. This chain connects TRBV6-5 to TRBJ1-4; 7 nucleotides line up with TRBD1. J lost 5 bases, V lost 4 bases, and 7 bases had no gene match. The CDR3 covers 15 residues. The germline CDR1 and CDR2 sequences are MNHEY and SVGAGI.

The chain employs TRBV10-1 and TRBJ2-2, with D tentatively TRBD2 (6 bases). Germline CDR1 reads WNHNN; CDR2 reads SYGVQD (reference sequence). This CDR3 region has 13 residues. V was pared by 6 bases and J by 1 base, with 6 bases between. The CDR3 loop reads CASRAGNTGELFF. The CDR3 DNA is TGCGCCAGCAGAGCGGGGAACACCGGGGAGCTGTTTTTT.

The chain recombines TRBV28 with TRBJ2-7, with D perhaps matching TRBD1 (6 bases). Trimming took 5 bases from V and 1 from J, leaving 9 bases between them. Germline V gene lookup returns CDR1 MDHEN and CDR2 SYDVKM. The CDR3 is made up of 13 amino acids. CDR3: CASSPRGSYEQYF. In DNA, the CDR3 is TGTGCCAGCAGTCCCAGGGGTTCCTACGAGCAGTACTTC.

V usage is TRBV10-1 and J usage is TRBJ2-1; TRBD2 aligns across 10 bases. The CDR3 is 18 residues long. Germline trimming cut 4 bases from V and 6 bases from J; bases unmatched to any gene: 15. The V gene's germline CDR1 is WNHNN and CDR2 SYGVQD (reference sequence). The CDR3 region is CASSGGTSEYRGVNEQFF. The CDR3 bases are TGCGCCAGCAGTGGGGGGACTAGCGAGTACAGGGGCGTCAATGAGCAGTTCTTC.

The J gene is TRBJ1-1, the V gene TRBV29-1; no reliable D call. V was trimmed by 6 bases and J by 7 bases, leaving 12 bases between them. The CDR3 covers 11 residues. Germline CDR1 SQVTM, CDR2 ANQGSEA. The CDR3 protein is CSVTGRDEAFF. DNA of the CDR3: TGCAGCGTGACCGGACGGGATGAAGCTTTCTTT. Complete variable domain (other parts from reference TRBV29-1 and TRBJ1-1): SAVISQKPSRDICQRGTSLTIQCQVDSQVTMMFWYRQQPGQSLTLIATANQGSEATYESGFVIDKFPISRPNLTFSTLTVSNMSPEDSSIYLCSVTGRDEAFFGQGTRLTVV.

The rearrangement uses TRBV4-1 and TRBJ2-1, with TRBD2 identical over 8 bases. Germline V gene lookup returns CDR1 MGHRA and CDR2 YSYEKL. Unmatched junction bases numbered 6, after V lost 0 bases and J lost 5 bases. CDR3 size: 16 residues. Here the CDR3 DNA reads TGCGCCAGCAGCCAAGATACACTAGCGGATGACAATGAGCAGTTCTTC. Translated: CASSQDTLADDNEQFF.

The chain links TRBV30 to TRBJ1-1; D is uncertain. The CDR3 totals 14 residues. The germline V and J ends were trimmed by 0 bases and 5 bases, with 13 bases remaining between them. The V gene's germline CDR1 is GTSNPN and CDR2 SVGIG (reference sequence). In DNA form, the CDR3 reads TGTGCCTGGAGTGTACGAGGAAGAGGAACTGAAGCTTTCTTT. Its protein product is CAWSVRGRGTEAFF.

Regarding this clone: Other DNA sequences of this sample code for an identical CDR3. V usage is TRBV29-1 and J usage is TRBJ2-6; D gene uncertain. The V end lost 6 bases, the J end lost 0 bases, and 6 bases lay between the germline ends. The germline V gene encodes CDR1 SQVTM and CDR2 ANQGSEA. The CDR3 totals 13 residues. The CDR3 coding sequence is TGCAGCGTGAGGAGCTCTGGGGCCAACGTCCTGACTTTC. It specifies CSVRSSGANVLTF.

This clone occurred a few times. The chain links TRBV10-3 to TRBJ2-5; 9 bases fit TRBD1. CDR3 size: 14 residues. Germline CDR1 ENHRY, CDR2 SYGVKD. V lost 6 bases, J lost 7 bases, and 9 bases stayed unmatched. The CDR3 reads CAIRDTGGVGTQYF. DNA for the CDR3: TGTGCCATCAGGGATACAGGGGGCGTTGGGACCCAGTACTTC.

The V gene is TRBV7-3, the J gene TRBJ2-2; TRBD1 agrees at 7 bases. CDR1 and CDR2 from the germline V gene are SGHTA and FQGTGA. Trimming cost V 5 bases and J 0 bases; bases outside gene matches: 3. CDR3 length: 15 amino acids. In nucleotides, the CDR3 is TGTGCCAGCAGCCGTGACAGGGCGAACACCGGGGAGCTGTTTTTT. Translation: CASSRDRANTGELFF.

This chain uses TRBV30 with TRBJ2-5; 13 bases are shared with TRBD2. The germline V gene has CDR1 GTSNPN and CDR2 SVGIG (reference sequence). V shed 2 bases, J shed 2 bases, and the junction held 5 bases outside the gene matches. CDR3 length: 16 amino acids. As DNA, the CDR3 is TGTGCCTGGAGTACGCGGGGACTAGCGGGGCAAGAGACCCAGTACTTC. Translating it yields CAWSTRGLAGQETQYF.

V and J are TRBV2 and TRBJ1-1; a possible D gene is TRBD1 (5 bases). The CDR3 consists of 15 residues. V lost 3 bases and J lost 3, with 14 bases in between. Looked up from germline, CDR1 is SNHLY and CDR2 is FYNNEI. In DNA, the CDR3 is TGTGCCAGCAGTGAGTACAGGCTAGGAGACACTGAAGCTTTCTTT. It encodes CASSEYRLGDTEAFF. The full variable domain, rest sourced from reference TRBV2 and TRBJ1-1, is EPEVTQTPSHQVTQMGQEVILRCVPISNHLYFYWYRQILGQKVEFLVSFYNNEISEKSEIFDDQFSVERPDGSNFTLKIRSTKLEDSAMYFCASSEYRLGDTEAFFGQGTRLTVV.

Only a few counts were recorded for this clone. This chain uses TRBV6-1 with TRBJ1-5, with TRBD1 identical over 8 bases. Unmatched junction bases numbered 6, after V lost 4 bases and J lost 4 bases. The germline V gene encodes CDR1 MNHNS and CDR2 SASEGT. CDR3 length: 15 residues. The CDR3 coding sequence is TGTGCCAGCAGTGCCCTGGGACAGGCTAATCAGCCCCAGCATTTT. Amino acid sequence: CASSALGQANQPQHF.

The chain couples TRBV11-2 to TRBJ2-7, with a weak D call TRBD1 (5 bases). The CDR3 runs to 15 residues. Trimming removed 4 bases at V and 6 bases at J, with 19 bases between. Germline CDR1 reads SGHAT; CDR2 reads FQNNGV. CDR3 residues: CASSSPAGLVGEQYF. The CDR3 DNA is TGTGCCAGCAGCTCCCCGGCAGGGCTAGTCGGCGAGCAGTACTTC. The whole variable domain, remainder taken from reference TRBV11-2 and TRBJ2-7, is EAGVAQSPRYKIIEKRQSVAFWCNPISGHATLYWYQQILGQGPKLLIQFQNNGVVDDSQLPKDRFSAERLKGVDSTLKIQPAKLEDSAVYLCASSSPAGLVGEQYFGPGTRLTVT.

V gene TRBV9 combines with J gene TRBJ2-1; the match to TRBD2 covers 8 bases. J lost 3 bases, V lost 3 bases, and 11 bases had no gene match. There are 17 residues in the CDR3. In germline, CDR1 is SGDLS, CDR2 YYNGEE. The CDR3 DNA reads TGTGCCAGCAGCGCAAGGGGAGCTAGCGGGTTCTACAATGAGCAGTTCTTC. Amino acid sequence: CASSARGASGFYNEQFF.

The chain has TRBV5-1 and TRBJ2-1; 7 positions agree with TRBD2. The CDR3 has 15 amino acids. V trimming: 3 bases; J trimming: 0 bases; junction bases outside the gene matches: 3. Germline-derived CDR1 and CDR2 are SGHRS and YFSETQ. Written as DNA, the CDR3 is TGCGCCAGCAGCTCTACTAGCGCCTCCTACAATGAGCAGTTCTTC. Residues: CASSSTSASYNEQFF.

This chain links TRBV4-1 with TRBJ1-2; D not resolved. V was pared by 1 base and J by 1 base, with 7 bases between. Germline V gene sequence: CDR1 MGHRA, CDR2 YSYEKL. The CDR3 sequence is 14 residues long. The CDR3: CASSQVPVNYGYTF. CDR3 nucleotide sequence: TGCGCCAGCAGCCAAGTCCCTGTTAACTATGGCTACACCTTC.

DNA for the CDR3: TGCAGTGGACAGGGGGACTATGGCTACACCTTC. Translation gives CSGQGDYGYTF. The rearrangement uses TRBV20-1 and TRBJ1-2, with 9 bases fitting TRBD1. With 7 bases clipped from V and 3 bases from J, the junction kept 0 bases outside the gene matches. From germline, CDR1 is DFQATT and CDR2 SNEGSKA (reference sequence). There are 11 residues in the CDR3.

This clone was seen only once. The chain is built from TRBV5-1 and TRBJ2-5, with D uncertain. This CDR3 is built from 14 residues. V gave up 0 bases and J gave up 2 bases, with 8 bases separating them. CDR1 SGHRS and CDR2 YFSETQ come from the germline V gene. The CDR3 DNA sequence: TGCGCCAGCAGCTTGGCCTCTCGGCAAGAGACCCAGTACTTC. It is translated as CASSLASRQETQYF.

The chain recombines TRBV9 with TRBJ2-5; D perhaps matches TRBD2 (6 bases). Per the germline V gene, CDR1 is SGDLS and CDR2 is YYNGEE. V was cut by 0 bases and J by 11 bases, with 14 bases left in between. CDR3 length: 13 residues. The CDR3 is CASSVVQSGEQYF. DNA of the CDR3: TGTGCCAGCAGCGTAGTTCAGTCGGGGGAGCAGTACTTC. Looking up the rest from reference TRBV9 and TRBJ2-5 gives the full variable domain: DSGVTQTPKHLITATGQRVTLRCSPRSGDLSVYWYQQSLDQGLQFLIQYYNGEERAKGNILERFSAQQFPDLHSELNLSSLELGDSALYFCASSVVQSGEQYFGPGTRLLVL.

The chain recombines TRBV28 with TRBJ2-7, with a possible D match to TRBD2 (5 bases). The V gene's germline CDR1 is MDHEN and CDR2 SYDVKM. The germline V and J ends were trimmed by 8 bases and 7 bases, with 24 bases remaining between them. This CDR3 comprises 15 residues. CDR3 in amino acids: CASLPQTGNIGEQYF. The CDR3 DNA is TGTGCCAGCCTTCCTCAGACGGGGAATATCGGGGAGCAGTACTTC.

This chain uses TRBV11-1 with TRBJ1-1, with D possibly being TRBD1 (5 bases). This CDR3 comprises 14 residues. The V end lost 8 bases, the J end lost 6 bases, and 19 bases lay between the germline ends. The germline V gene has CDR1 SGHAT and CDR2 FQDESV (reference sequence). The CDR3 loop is CASGPGGARSEAFF. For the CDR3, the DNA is TGTGCCAGCGGCCCCGGTGGGGCAAGATCTGAAGCTTTCTTT.

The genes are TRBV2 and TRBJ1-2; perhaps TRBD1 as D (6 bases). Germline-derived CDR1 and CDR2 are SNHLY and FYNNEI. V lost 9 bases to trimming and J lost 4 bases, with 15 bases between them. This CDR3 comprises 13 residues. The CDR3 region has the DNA TGTGCCAGTGAGTACAGGGAAGCCTATGGCTACACCTTC. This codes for CASEYREAYGYTF.

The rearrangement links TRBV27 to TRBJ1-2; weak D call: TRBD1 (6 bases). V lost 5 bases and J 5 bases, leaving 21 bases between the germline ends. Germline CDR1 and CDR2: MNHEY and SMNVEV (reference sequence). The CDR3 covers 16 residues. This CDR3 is CASSRNPTGALYGYTF. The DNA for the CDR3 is TGTGCCAGCAGTCGCAATCCGACAGGCGCCTTATATGGCTACACCTTC.

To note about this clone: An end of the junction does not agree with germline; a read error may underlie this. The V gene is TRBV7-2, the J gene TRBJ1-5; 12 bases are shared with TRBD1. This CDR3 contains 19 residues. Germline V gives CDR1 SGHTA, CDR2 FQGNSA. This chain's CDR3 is CAGSLGLGQGARSNQPQHF. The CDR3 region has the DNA TGTGCCGGCAGCTTAGGATTGGGACAGGGGGCGCGTTCCAATCAGCCCCAGCATTTT.

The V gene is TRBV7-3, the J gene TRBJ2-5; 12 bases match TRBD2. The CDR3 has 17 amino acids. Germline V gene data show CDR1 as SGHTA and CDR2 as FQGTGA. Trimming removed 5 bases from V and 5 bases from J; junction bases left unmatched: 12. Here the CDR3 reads CASSPRTSGIMAETQYF. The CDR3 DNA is TGTGCCAGCAGCCCCCGGACTAGCGGGATAATGGCCGAGACCCAGTACTTC.

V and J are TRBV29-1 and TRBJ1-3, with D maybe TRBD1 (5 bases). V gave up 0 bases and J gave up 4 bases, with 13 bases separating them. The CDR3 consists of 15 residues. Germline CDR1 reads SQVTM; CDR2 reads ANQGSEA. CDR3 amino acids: CSVEDLGGAGNTIYF. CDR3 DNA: TGCAGCGTTGAAGATCTCGGCGGGGCCGGAAACACCATATATTTT.